The clone carrying this TCR beta chain was seen a handful of times. Its antigen is unknown. This CDR3 has 13 residues. Germline V gene lookup returns CDR1 ENHRY and CDR2 SYGVKD. This entry is derived from a study of cytomegalovirus exposure and HLA in healthy donors. Study-level background: Most genotyped donors, around 86% of 398, had Caucasian-associated genetic ancestry.

With 60 Vbeta and 13 Jbeta primers, the PCR was carried out. The table came from immunoSEQ multiplex PCR; TCRdb's copy has only in-frame clones and leaves some out. The sample has around 130,000 clones, more than 80% seen once. Study-level findings and limits: Reportedly, TCR beta sequences accurately predicted HLA-A and HLA-B alleles in most subjects.

The chain has TRBV10-3 and TRBJ2-5; D gene ambiguous. The J call is uncertain, as TRBJ2-7 better fits the DNA end. The sequence came from a woman aged 25 to 45 in good health and CMV-seropositive. The sample taken for sequencing was PBMCs. The CDR3 reads CAISEVRKYEQYF. The CDR3 nucleotides are TGTGCCATCAGTGAGGTCCGTAAGTACGAGCAGTACTTC.